These T cell receptor beta chains were read from a single sample in a study of blood T cells in healthy people across ages. Using its own MiXCR run on the 5' RACE reads, TCRdb lists one record per CDR3 protein. The table shows some 1.8 million distinct CDR3 sequences, with roughly 43% occurring only once. Source material: blood. Receptor source: a human donor in good health. The CDR3 runs from the conserved cysteine through the conserved F or W. Fields, in order: D gene, V gene, J gene, clone size, CDR3 protein, CDR3 DNA. The D gene is left open where the match is weak. Size values are once, few and many counts, or a class for expanded clones, and some rows have none.

D: TRBD1
V: TRBV7-9
J: TRBJ1-2
size: few
CDR3: CASTSRQGNYGYTF
DNA: TGTGCCAGCACCTCGCGACAGGGAAACTATGGCTACACCTTC

D: TRBD1
V: TRBV4-1
J: TRBJ2-5
size: few
CDR3: CASSRGQGGVQETQYF
DNA: TGCGCCAGCAGCCGCGGACAGGGAGGAGTCCAAGAGACCCAGTACTTC

D: NA
V: TRBV6-1
J: TRBJ1-1
size: NA
CDR3: CASSEALGQRAFF
DNA: TGTGCCAGCAGTGAAGCGCTAGGTCAGCGTGCTTTCTTT

D: TRBD1
V: TRBV18
J: TRBJ2-5
size: few
CDR3: CASSRQMPGQTQETQYF
DNA: TGTGCCAGCTCACGGCAAATGCCGGGACAGACCCAAGAGACCCAGTACTTC

D: NA
V: TRBV12-3/TRBV12-4
J: TRBJ1-1
size: NA
CDR3: CANRESPGTNTEAFF
DNA: TGTGCCAACAGAGAGAGCCCCGGGACAAACACTGAAGCTTTCTTT

D: TRBD1
V: TRBV20-1
J: TRBJ2-5
size: NA
CDR3: CSADRGGERETQYF
DNA: TGCAGTGCTGACAGGGGGGGAGAGAGAGAGACCCAGTACTTC

D: NA
V: TRBV4-1
J: TRBJ1-1
size: NA
CDR3: CASSQEAGNPEAFF
DNA: TGCGCCAGCAGCCAAGAGGCAGGTAACCCTGAAGCTTTCTTT

D: TRBD2
V: TRBV27
J: TRBJ2-7
size: NA
CDR3: CASSLIGTSGVYEQYF
DNA: TGTGCCAGCAGTTTAATCGGGACTAGCGGGGTTTACGAGCAGTACTTC

D: TRBD2
V: TRBV11-2
J: TRBJ2-3
size: NA
CDR3: CASSLDHGGGSDTQYF
DNA: TGTGCCAGCAGCTTAGATCACGGCGGGGGGTCAGATACGCAGTATTTT

D: NA
V: TRBV28
J: TRBJ1-4
size: NA
CDR3: CASRPTWATNEKLFF
DNA: TGTGCCAGCCGCCCCACTTGGGCAACTAATGAAAAACTGTTTTTT

D: NA
V: TRBV6-1
J: TRBJ2-7
size: few
CDR3: CASSDRALGRHHEQYF
DNA: TGTGCCAGCAGTGACCGGGCTTTGGGTCGCCACCACGAGCAGTACTTC

D: NA
V: TRBV5-1
J: TRBJ2-3
size: few
CDR3: CASSLDGEPSTDTQYF
DNA: TGCGCCAGCAGCCTTGACGGCGAACCTAGCACAGATACGCAGTATTTT

D: TRBD2
V: TRBV12-3/TRBV12-4
J: TRBJ2-1
size: NA
CDR3: CASSLVLAGGLEFF
DNA: TGTGCCAGCAGTTTAGTCCTAGCGGGGGGCTTAGAGTTCTTC

D: NA
V: TRBV4-2
J: TRBJ1-1
size: few
CDR3: CASSQDSGIGEVAFF
DNA: TGTGCTAGCAGCCAAGACTCGGGGATAGGGGAGGTAGCTTTCTTT

D: NA
V: TRBV10-3
J: TRBJ2-5
size: few
CDR3: CAIGTGKETQYF
DNA: TGTGCCATAGGTACAGGGAAAGAGACCCAGTACTTC

D: TRBD1
V: TRBV6-2/TRBV6-3
J: TRBJ1-2
size: few
CDR3: CASSYLRDRRSYGYTF
DNA: TGTGCCAGCAGTTACCTTAGGGACAGGAGGAGCTATGGCTACACCTTC

D: NA
V: TRBV20-1
J: TRBJ1-2
size: few
CDR3: CSALATGSNYGYTF
DNA: TGCAGTGCCCTAGCGACAGGCTCTAACTATGGCTACACCTTC

D: TRBD2
V: TRBV7-2
J: TRBJ2-5
size: NA
CDR3: CASSLRQTSEAQETQYF
DNA: TGTGCCAGCAGCTTAAGACAAACTAGCGAAGCGCAAGAGACCCAGTACTTC

D: NA
V: TRBV3-1
J: TRBJ1-2
size: few
CDR3: CASSPMGHEGYTF
DNA: TGTGCCAGCAGCCCGATGGGGCATGAGGGCTACACCTTC

D: NA
V: TRBV7-2
J: TRBJ2-7
size: few
CDR3: CASSHFDRFYEQYF
DNA: TGTGCCAGCAGTCATTTCGACAGGTTCTACGAGCAGTACTTC

D: NA
V: TRBV7-2
J: TRBJ2-1
size: NA
CDR3: CASSLGYTLGTNEQFF
DNA: TGTGCCAGCAGCTTAGGGTACACTCTAGGAACCAATGAGCAGTTCTTC

D: NA
V: TRBV5-1
J: TRBJ2-5
size: few
CDR3: CASSLGSLQETQYF
DNA: TGCGCCAGCAGCTTAGGATCCCTACAAGAGACCCAGTACTTC

D: NA
V: TRBV6-1
J: TRBJ1-1
size: NA
CDR3: CASSVITVTEAFF
DNA: TGTGCCAGCAGTGTGATTACGGTCACTGAAGCTTTCTTT

D: TRBD1
V: TRBV6-5
J: TRBJ2-1
size: few
CDR3: CASSFSDRGGYEQFF
DNA: TGTGCCAGCAGTTTTTCGGACAGGGGCGGATATGAGCAGTTCTTC

D: TRBD1
V: TRBV11-2
J: TRBJ2-5
size: many
CDR3: CASSSRDRGLETQYF
DNA: TGTGCCAGCAGCTCCCGGGACAGGGGGCTGGAGACCCAGTACTTC

D: NA
V: TRBV30
J: TRBJ2-2
size: once
CDR3: CAWSGDVRNTGELFF
DNA: TGTGCCTGGAGTGGAGATGTGCGGAACACCGGGGAGCTGTTTTTT

D: TRBD1
V: TRBV12-3/TRBV12-4
J: TRBJ2-5
size: few
CDR3: CASSSGTAEETQYF
DNA: TGTGCCAGCAGTTCCGGGACAGCGGAGGAGACCCAGTACTTC

D: NA
V: TRBV6-1
J: TRBJ2-6
size: once
CDR3: CAGRGDSGANVLTF
DNA: TGTGCCGGCAGAGGGGACTCTGGGGCCAACGTCCTGACTTTC

D: NA
V: TRBV20-1
J: TRBJ1-1
size: once
CDR3: CSARGPQGSGTEAFF
DNA: TGCAGTGCTAGAGGTCCCCAGGGGTCGGGCACTGAAGCTTTCTTT

D: TRBD1
V: TRBV2
J: TRBJ2-5
size: NA
CDR3: CASSDRGQLPKLQETQYF
DNA: TGTGCCAGCAGTGACAGGGGGCAATTACCTAAACTACAAGAGACCCAGTACTTC

D: TRBD1
V: TRBV27
J: TRBJ2-6
size: NA
CDR3: CASTLSRGLSGANVLTF
DNA: TGTGCCAGCACTCTTTCTAGGGGGCTAAGCGGGGCCAACGTCCTGACTTTC

D: TRBD1
V: TRBV11-1
J: TRBJ2-1
size: few
CDR3: CASSLLLGRGFENGQFF
DNA: TGTGCCAGCAGCTTATTGTTGGGCAGGGGGTTTGAGAATGGGCAGTTCTTC

D: NA
V: TRBV7-2
J: TRBJ1-2
size: NA
CDR3: CASSSGAGVVSYGYTF
DNA: TGTGCCAGCAGCTCCGGCGCGGGGGTTGTCAGCTATGGCTACACCTTC

D: NA
V: TRBV5-1
J: TRBJ2-7
size: NA
CDR3: CASSLRGKAYEQYF
DNA: TGCGCCAGCAGCTTACGGGGAAAAGCCTACGAGCAGTACTTC

D: TRBD1
V: TRBV5-4
J: TRBJ1-6
size: few
CDR3: CASSRDRIESPLHF
DNA: TGTGCCAGCAGCCGGGACAGGATCGAGTCACCCCTCCACTTT

D: NA
V: TRBV20-1
J: TRBJ2-1
size: few
CDR3: CSARYREDEQFF
DNA: TGCAGTGCTAGGTACAGAGAGGATGAGCAGTTCTTC

D: TRBD1
V: TRBV4-2
J: TRBJ2-7
size: few
CDR3: CASSPSQGATHEQYF
DNA: TGTGCCAGCAGCCCATCACAGGGGGCAACCCACGAGCAGTACTTC

D: TRBD2
V: TRBV7-2
J: TRBJ2-7
size: many
CDR3: CASSLAGGDYEQYF
DNA: TGTGCCAGCAGCCTAGCGGGGGGGGACTACGAGCAGTACTTC

D: NA
V: TRBV29-1
J: TRBJ1-2
size: NA
CDR3: CSVRQRANYGYTF
DNA: TGCAGCGTTAGACAGCGAGCTAACTATGGCTACACCTTC

D: NA
V: TRBV19
J: TRBJ1-2
size: few
CDR3: CASSIVAVGGYTF
DNA: TGTGCCAGTAGTATAGTCGCTGTGGGGGGCTACACCTTC

D: NA
V: TRBV7-3
J: TRBJ2-1
size: NA
CDR3: CASSHSQSSYNEQFF
DNA: TGTGCCAGCAGCCACAGTCAAAGCTCCTACAATGAGCAGTTCTTC

D: NA
V: TRBV28
J: TRBJ1-2
size: NA
CDR3: CASSFKGLRGSLGCGYTF
DNA: TGTGCCAGCAGTTTTAAAGGTCTCCGGGGCTCGCTAGGCTGTGGCTACACCTTC

D: TRBD2
V: TRBV10-3
J: TRBJ2-1
size: NA
CDR3: CAISDAMSGGAPNEQFF
DNA: TGTGCCATCAGTGACGCTATGAGCGGGGGGGCCCCAAATGAGCAGTTCTTC

D: TRBD1
V: TRBV27
J: TRBJ1-6
size: many
CDR3: CASSLDRANSPLHF
DNA: TGTGCCAGCAGTCTGGACAGGGCTAATTCACCCCTCCACTTT

D: TRBD1
V: TRBV6-5
J: TRBJ1-1
size: few
CDR3: CAIRAGGSTEAFF
DNA: TGTGCCATACGGGCAGGGGGAAGCACTGAAGCTTTCTTT

D: NA
V: TRBV6-5
J: TRBJ2-7
size: few
CDR3: CASRRDTNHYEQYF
DNA: TGTGCCAGCAGACGGGACACGAACCACTACGAGCAGTACTTC

D: NA
V: TRBV19
J: TRBJ2-7
size: NA
CDR3: CASSFQGLISEQYF
DNA: TGTGCCAGTAGTTTCCAGGGTCTGATTTCAGAGCAGTACTTC

D: NA
V: TRBV12-3/TRBV12-4
J: TRBJ1-2
size: many
CDR3: CASSITNYGYTF
DNA: TGTGCCAGCAGTATAACTAACTATGGCTACACCTTC

D: TRBD1
V: TRBV6-5
J: TRBJ1-2
size: few
CDR3: CASSYLDRGRGYTF
DNA: TGTGCCAGCAGTTACCTCGACAGGGGCCGGGGCTACACCTTC

D: NA
V: TRBV20-1
J: TRBJ1-2
size: many
CDR3: CSARDPNYGYTF
DNA: TGCAGTGCTAGAGATCCCAACTATGGCTACACCTTC

D: NA
V: TRBV12-3/TRBV12-4
J: TRBJ1-1
size: NA
CDR3: CASSSERPEAFF
DNA: TGTGCCAGCAGCTCTGAGCGCCCTGAAGCTTTCTTT

D: TRBD1
V: TRBV29-1
J: TRBJ2-4
size: NA
CDR3: CSVEDRFRTGGRNIQYF
DNA: TGCAGCGTTGAAGATCGTTTTAGGACAGGGGGGAGAAACATTCAGTACTTC

D: NA
V: TRBV2
J: TRBJ2-3
size: NA
CDR3: CTSSGHITDTQYF
DNA: TGTACCAGCAGTGGTCACATCACAGATACGCAGTATTTT